A single T cell receptor (beta chain) is shown here with its context. Its antigen remains unidentified. CDR3 length equals 15 residues. CDR1 SQVTM and CDR2 ANQGSEA come from the germline V gene. The V gene end was trimmed by 5 bases and the J gene end by 7 bases; junction bases not matched to a gene: 12. This entry is derived from a study of CD8 T cells in Susac syndrome. Study-wide findings and caveats: The relatively small number of individuals in the TCR sequencing and HLA analysis was acknowledged by the study.

When the RNA was reverse transcribed, random hexamers were used with an input of roughly 0.5 to 1 ug. MiXCR was run by TCRdb on the immunoSEQ multiplex PCR reads, yielding one entry per CDR3 protein. The data contain 150,000 to 200,000 distinct CDR3 sequences, 90% to 95% of them singletons. Matching for age and sex applied to the controls, who were healthy donors. The chain combines TRBV29-1 with TRBJ2-1, with 9 bases aligning to TRBD2. The clonotype comes from a human donor in good health. The sequencing sample was made of CD4+ T cells from PBMCs. This CDR3 reads CSVSRGLAGRNEQFF. CDR3 nucleotide sequence: TGCAGCGTTTCCAGGGGTCTAGCGGGGCGGAATGAGCAGTTCTTC.